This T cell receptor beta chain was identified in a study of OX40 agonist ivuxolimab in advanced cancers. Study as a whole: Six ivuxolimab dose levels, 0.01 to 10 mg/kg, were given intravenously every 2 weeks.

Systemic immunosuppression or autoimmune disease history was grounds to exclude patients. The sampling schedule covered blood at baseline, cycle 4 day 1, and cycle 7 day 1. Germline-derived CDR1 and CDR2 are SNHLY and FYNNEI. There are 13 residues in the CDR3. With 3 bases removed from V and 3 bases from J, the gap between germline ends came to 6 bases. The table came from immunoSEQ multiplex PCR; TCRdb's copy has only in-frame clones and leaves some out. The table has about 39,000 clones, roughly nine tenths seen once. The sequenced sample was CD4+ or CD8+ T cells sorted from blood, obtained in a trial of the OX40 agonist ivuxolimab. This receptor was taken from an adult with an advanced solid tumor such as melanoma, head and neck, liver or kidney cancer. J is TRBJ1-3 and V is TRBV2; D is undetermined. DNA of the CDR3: TGTGCCAGCAGTGAGGGTAATGGAAACACCATATATTTT. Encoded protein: CASSEGNGNTIYF.